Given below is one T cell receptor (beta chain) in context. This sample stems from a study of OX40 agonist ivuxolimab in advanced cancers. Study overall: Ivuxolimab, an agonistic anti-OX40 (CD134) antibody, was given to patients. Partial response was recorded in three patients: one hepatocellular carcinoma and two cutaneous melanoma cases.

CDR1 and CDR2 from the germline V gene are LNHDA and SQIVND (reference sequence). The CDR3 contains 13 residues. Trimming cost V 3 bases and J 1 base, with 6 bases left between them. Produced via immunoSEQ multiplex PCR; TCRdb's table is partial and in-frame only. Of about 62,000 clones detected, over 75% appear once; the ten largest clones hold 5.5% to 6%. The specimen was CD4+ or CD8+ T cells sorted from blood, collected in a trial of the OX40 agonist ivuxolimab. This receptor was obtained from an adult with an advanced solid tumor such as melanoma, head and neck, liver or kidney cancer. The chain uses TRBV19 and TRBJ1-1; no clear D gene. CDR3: CASSMETNTEAFF. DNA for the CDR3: TGTGCCAGTAGTATGGAGACGAACACTGAAGCTTTCTTT.